This T cell receptor beta chain was recorded in a study of blood T cell repertoires in COVID-19 (dated by TCRdb to the early 2020s). Notes on the research overall: The collaborator samples originated in the United States, Italy and Spain and spanned the acute and convalescent phases of COVID-19. Nearly every sample came with metadata listing a de-identified subject ID, COVID-19 status, age in years and sex. Where available, HLA class I and class II types were obtained from metadata supplied by the sample provider rather than from assay-based typing. The repertoires were released in a freely available public database meant as a resource for research on the immune response to SARS-CoV-2. Samples were obtained from the ongoing ImmuneRACE study (first 160 participants) and from 1,000 to 1,500 subjects provided by 6 global collaborators. The material from the prospective study consisted of cDNA or gDNA derived from T cells, B-cell-depleted T cells, or PBMCs. The dataset comprised deeply sampled blood TCRbeta repertoires from subjects exposed to, actively infected with, or recovered from COVID-19. What the research found in general, with its limitations: The quantity of clinical and demographic metadata differed by source and by participant and was supplied without curation.

TCRbeta CDR3 regions were amplified from genomic DNA using the immunoSEQ Assay, a bias-controlled multiplex PCR. The published analysis was carried out like this. The number of nucleated cells in each sample was estimated by amplification of reference gene primers within the assay. To quantify the absolute abundance of each unique TCRbeta CDR3 rearrangement, sequence reads were collapsed and filtered. Productive Simpson clonality was computed per sample as the square root of Simpson's diversity index over productive rearrangements. TCRdb holds this immuneACCESS table with in-frame rearrangements only. Some clones are missing; in checked studies, unresolved V genes explain under half, and the rest has no known cause. The DNA gave D and trimming, while V, J and clone size come from that table. The sample includes over 150,000 clones, with more than 70% observed a single time. 5.5% to 7% of the sample is taken by the ten largest.

The germline V gene (reference sequence) provides CDR1 MNHNY and CDR2 SVGAGI. Spanning cysteine to phenylalanine, the CDR3 consists of 18 amino acids. The retained sequence is limited to the CDR3, 54 bases, with the frame set at the first base. V gives up 5 bases and J gives up 1 base, and the segment between their germline ends measures 23 bases. This clone was counted a single time. Its binding antigen is unknown. No much larger clone exists at a distance of one base, and base qualities are not known. Collaborating institutions collected whole blood in K2EDTA tubes following their own protocols. Collaborator samples were shipped for TCRbeta analysis as frozen whole blood, isolated PBMCs, or DNA extracted from either sample type.

The TCR was taken from a man aged 45-65 years with active or convalescent COVID-19. The chain is made from TRBV6-6 and TRBJ1-2, with a weak D call of TRBD1 (6 bases match). Source material: peripheral blood. The CDR3 protein: CASSPNPGAGWVNYGYTF. The bases are TGTGCCAGCAGTCCAAACCCAGGGGCCGGATGGGTTAACTATGGCTACACCTTC.